The present T cell receptor (beta chain) was sequenced within a study of blood T cell repertoires in COVID-19. At the level of the study: PBMCs, B-cell-depleted T cells, or T cells provided the cDNA or gDNA that made up the material.

V gave up 6 bases and J gave up 0 bases; unmatched junction bases: 10. Per germline, CDR1 MDHEN and CDR2 SYDVKM. The CDR3 is made up of 18 amino acids. The authors' processing: Nucleated cell number was recorded as an estimate derived from reference gene primer amplification. The assay was immunoSEQ multiplex PCR, and TCRdb's table has in-frame clones only and misses some. The V and J calls and clone size come from that table; D and trimming were worked out from the DNA. The sample holds 180,000 or so clones; roughly 90% are singletons and the top ten take 0.77%. Two consecutive negative NP/OP PCR tests, clearance, or resolved symptoms defined Cohort 3 recovery.

The rearrangement links TRBV28 to TRBJ2-1; 11 nucleotides align to TRBD2. Sequencing was performed on PBMCs or T cells enriched from blood (not recorded which). The clonotype was recovered from a woman between 18 and 29 years old who had recovered from COVID-19. This CDR3 reads CASRLLAGVGGSYNEQFF. CDR3 bases: TGTGCCAGCAGGTTACTAGCGGGAGTGGGAGGCTCCTACAATGAGCAGTTCTTC.